This entry is about one T cell receptor beta chain. Antigen: not known. V was trimmed by 7 bases and J by 5 bases, leaving 14 bases between them. Germline V lookup: CDR1 SNHLY, CDR2 FYNNEI. The CDR3 consists of 13 residues. The entry originates in a study of cytomegalovirus exposure and HLA in healthy donors. Study-level findings and limits: Owing to their indistinguishability, certain V segments, notably TRBV6-2 and TRBV6-3, were excluded. Within an earlier analysis, most TCR beta V segments proved productive either about 87% or about 30% of the time.

In the PCR, 60 Vbeta and 13 Jbeta primers were used. TCRdb's copy holds only in-frame clones and misses some; the assay was immunoSEQ multiplex PCR. The table lists some 140,000 clones, about 74% of them singletons. The clonotype was recovered from a woman aged 40 to 49 in good health and CMV-seronegative. Specimen: PBMCs. J is TRBJ1-1 and V is TRBV2; tentatively, D is TRBD1 (5 bases). CDR3 sequence reads: CASIRQLWTEAFF. CDR3 in DNA: TGTGCCAGCATACGACAGTTATGGACTGAAGCTTTCTTT.